The present T cell receptor beta chain was sequenced within a study of CD8 T cells in ankylosing spondylitis. Points from the study as a whole: Disease-linked clones were reportedly significantly enriched in matched ankylosing spondylitis synovial fluid.

This clonotype was detected many times. Its antigen is undetermined. The CDR3 extends over 16 amino acids. Germline V CDR1 and CDR2: SQVTM, ANQGSEA. With 1 base removed from V and 3 bases from J, the gap between germline ends came to 16 bases. Researchers built TCR beta libraries using quantitative 5'-RACE with molecular barcodes. Using its own MiXCR run on the 5' RACE reads, TCRdb lists one record per CDR3 protein. The sample records fewer than 350,000 distinct CDR3 sequences, more than 9% being singletons. Sequenced input: blood, either unsorted or a sorted T cell fraction (not recorded which). The V call is TRBV29-1, the J call TRBJ2-1, with a possible D match to TRBD1 (5 bases). The receptor comes from a female donor with ankylosing spondylitis or in good health (not recorded which). The DNA of the CDR3 is TGCAGCGTTGAAGGGGGCTCTTACTGGAACTACAATGAGCAGTTCTTC. Amino acid sequence: CSVEGGSYWNYNEQFF.